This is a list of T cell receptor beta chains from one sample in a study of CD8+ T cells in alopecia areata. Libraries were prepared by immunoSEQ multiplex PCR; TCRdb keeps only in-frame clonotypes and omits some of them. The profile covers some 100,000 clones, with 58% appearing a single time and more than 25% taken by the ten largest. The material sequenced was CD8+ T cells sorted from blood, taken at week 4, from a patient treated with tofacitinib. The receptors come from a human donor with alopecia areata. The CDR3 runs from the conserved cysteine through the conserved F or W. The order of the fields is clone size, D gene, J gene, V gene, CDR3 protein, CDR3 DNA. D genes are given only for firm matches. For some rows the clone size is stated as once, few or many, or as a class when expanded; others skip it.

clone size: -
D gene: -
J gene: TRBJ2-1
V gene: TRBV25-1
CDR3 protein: CASSAGGEQFF
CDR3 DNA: TGTGCCAGCAGTGCCGGGGGTGAGCAGTTCTTC

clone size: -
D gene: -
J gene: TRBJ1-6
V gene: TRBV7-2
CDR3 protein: CASSYNGGWDNSPLHF
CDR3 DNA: TGTGCCAGCAGCTATAACGGGGGATGGGATAATTCACCCCTCCACTTT

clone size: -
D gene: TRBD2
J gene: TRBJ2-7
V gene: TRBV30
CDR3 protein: CAWSGLAGAYEQYF
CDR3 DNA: TGTGCCTGGTCGGGACTAGCGGGAGCCTACGAGCAGTACTTC

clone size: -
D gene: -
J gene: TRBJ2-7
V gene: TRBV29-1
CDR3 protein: CSAKTLAYEQYF
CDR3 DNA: TGCAGCGCGAAGACCCTTGCCTACGAGCAGTACTTC

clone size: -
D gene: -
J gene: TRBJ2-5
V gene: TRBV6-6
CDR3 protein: CASSLGETQYF
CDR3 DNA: TGTGCCAGCAGTCTCGGCGAGACCCAGTACTTC

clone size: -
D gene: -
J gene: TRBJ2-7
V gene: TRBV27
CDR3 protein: CASSFSYEQYF
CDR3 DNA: TGTGCCAGCAGTTTCTCTTACGAGCAGTACTTC

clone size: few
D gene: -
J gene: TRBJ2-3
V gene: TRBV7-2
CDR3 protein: CASSFTDGGGPDTQYF
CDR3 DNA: TGTGCCAGCAGCTTTACGGACGGTGGAGGGCCAGATACGCAGTATTTT

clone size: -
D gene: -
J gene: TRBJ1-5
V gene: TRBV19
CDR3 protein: CASSIPGAHQPQHF
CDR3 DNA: TGTGCCAGTAGTATCCCAGGGGCCCATCAGCCCCAGCATTTT

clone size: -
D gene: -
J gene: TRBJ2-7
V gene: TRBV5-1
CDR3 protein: CASSLAGAVEQYF
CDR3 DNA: TGCGCCAGCAGCTTGGCAGGGGCGGTTGAGCAGTACTTC

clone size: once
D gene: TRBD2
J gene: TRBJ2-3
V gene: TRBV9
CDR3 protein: CASSVIAGASTDTQYF
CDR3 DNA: TGTGCCAGCAGCGTCATAGCGGGGGCTAGCACAGATACGCAGTATTTT

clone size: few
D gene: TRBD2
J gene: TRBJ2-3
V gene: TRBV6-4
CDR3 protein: CASSSSGGGTDTQYF
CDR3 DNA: TGTGCCAGCAGTTCCAGCGGGGGGGGCACAGATACGCAGTATTTT

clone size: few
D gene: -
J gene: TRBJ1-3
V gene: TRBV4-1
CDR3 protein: CASSQAGSFFSGNTIYF
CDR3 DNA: TGCGCCAGCAGCCAAGCAGGCTCCTTCTTCTCTGGAAACACCATATATTTT

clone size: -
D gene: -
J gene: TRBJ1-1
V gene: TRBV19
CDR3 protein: CASSMDILSEAFF
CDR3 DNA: TGTGCCAGTAGTATGGACATCCTAAGCGAAGCTTTCTTT

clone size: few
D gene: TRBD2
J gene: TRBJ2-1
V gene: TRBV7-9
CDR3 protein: CASSHGTSGDEQFF
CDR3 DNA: TGTGCCAGCAGCCACGGGACTAGCGGCGATGAGCAGTTCTTC

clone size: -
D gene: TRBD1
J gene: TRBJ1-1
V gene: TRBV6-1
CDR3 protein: CASFPPDRVNTEAFF
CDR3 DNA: TGTGCCAGCTTTCCCCCTGACAGGGTGAACACTGAAGCTTTCTTT

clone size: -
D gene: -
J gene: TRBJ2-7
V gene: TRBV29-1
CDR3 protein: CSVLPRSSYEQYF
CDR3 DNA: TGCAGCGTACTCCCCCGGAGCTCCTACGAGCAGTACTTC

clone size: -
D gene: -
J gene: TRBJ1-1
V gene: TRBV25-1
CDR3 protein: CASSEYSATRVEAFF
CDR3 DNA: TGTGCCAGCAGTGAATATTCGGCCACTAGAGTTGAAGCTTTCTTT

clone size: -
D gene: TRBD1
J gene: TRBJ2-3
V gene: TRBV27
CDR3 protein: CASSPRTGFVTDTQYF
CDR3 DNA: TGTGCCAGCAGTCCCCGGACAGGGTTTGTCACAGATACGCAGTATTTT

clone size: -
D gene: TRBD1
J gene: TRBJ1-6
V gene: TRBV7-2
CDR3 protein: CASSPWTGGNSPLHF
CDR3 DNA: TGTGCCAGCAGCCCATGGACAGGGGGGAATTCACCCCTCCACTTT

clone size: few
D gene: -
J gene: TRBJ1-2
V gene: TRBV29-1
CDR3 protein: CTVLGGARGYTF
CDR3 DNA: TGCACCGTTTTAGGAGGGGCAAGAGGCTACACCTTC

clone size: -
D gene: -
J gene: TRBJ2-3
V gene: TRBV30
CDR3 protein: CAWSIQGGATDTQYF
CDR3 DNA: TGTGCCTGGAGTATACAGGGAGGGGCGACAGATACGCAGTATTTT

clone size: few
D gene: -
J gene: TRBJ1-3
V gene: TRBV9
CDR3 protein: CASSVGAAPGGNTIYF
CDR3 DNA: TGTGCCAGCAGCGTAGGAGCCGCGCCTGGTGGAAACACCATATATTTT

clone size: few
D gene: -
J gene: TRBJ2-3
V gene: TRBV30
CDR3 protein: CAWSRRGKDTQYF
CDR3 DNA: TGTGCCTGGAGTCGGCGGGGAAAAGATACGCAGTATTTT

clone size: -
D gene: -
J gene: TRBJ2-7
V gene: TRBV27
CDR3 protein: CASSSRGGLYEQYF
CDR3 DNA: TGTGCCAGCAGTTCAAGGGGGGGGCTTTACGAGCAGTACTTC

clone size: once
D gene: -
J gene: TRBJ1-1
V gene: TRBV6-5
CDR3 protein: CASSYSVGAEAFF
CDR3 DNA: TGTGCCAGCAGTTACTCGGTGGGGGCTGAAGCTTTCTTT

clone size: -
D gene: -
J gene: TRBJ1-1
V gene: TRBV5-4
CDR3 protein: CASRPGKGDTEAFF
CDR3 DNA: TGTGCCAGCAGACCGGGGAAGGGGGACACTGAAGCTTTCTTT

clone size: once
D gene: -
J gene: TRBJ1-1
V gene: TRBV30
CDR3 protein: CAWGTINTEAFF
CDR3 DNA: TGTGCCTGGGGGACAATTAACACTGAAGCTTTCTTT

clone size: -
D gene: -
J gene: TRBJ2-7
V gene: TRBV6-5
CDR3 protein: CASSFGTQFYEQYF
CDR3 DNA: TGTGCCAGCAGTTTCGGCACACAATTCTACGAGCAGTACTTC

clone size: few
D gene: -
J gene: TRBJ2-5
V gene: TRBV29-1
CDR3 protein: CSVPTTGMGYQETQYF
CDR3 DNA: TGCAGCGTTCCCACCACAGGGATGGGGTACCAAGAGACCCAGTACTTC

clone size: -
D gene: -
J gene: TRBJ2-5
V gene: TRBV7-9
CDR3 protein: CASSLAQGQQETQYF
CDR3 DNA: TGTGCCAGCAGCTTAGCTCAAGGACAGCAAGAGACCCAGTACTTC

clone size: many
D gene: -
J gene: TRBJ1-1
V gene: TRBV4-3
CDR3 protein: CASSQMYDVTEAFF
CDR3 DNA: TGCGCCAGCAGCCAAATGTACGATGTTACTGAAGCTTTCTTT

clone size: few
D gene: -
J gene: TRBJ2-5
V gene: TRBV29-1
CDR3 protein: CSVEEGPVETQYF
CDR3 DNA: TGCAGCGTTGAAGAGGGCCCGGTAGAGACCCAGTACTTC

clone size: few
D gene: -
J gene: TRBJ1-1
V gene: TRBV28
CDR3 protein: CASLEGGTEAFF
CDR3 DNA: TGTGCCAGCCTGGAGGGAGGCACTGAAGCTTTCTTT

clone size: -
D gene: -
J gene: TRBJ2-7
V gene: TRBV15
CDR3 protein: CATSGDNYEQYF
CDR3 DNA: TGTGCCACCAGCGGGGACAACTACGAGCAGTACTTC

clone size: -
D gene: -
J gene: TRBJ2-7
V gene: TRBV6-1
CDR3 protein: CASSERVGTYEQYF
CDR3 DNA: TGTGCCAGCAGTGAAAGGGTGGGAACCTACGAGCAGTACTTC

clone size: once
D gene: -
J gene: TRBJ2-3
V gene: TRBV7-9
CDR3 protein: CASSPYRMDTQYF
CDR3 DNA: TGTGCCAGCAGCCCGTACCGGATGGATACGCAGTATTTT

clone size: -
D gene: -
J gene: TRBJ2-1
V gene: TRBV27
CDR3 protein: CASSLLAPLYNEQFF
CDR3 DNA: TGTGCCAGCAGTTTACTAGCACCCCTCTACAATGAGCAGTTCTTC

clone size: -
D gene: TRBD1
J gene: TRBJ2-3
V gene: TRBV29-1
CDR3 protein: CSVAGQGAEDTQYF
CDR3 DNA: TGCAGCGTGGCGGGACAGGGGGCAGAAGATACGCAGTATTTT